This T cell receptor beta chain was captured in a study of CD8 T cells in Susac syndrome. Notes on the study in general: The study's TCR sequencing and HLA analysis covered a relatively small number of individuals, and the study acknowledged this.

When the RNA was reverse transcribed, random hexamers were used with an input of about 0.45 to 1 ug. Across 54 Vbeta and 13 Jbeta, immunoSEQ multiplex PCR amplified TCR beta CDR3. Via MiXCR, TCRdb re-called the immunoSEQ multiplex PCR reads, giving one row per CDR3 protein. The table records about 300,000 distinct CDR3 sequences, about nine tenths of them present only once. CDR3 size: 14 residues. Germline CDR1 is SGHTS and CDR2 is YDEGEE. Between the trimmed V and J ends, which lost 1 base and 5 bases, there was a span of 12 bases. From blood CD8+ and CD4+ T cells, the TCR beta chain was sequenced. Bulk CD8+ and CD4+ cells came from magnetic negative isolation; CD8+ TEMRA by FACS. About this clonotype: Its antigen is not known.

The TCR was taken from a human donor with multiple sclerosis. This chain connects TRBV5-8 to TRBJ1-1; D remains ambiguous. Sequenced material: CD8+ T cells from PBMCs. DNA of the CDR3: TGTGCCAGCAGCTTGAGGGAACAGTGGACTGAAGCTTTCTTT. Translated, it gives CASSLREQWTEAFF. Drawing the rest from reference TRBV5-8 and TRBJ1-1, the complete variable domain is EAGVTQSPTHLIKTRGQQATLRCSPISGHTSVYWYQQALGLGLQFLLWYDEGEERNRGNFPPRFSGRQFPNYSSELNVNALELEDSALYLCASSLREQWTEAFFGQGTRLTVV.